The rows below give T cell receptor beta chains drawn from one sample of a study of human T cells and chemical hapten exposure. TCRdb analysed the 5' RACE reads with MiXCR anew, one entry per CDR3 protein. In the table there are roughly 110,000 distinct CDR3 sequences, 15% to 20% of which are singletons. The receptors come from a human donor in good health. Each CDR3 is given with its conserved first and last residue. The D gene is left open where the match is weak. For some rows the clone size is stated as once, few or many, or as a class when expanded; others skip it.

d_call j_call clone_size v_call cdr3_nt cdr3_aa
. TRBJ2-7 few TRBV7-2 TGTGCCAGCAGCTCTTCCGGGACCCAGTCCTACGAGCAGTACTTC CASSSSGTQSYEQYF
TRBD1 TRBJ2-2 few TRBV20-1 TGCAGTGCTGGTGACAGGGGGTCTTTTAACACCGGGGAGCTGTTTTTT CSAGDRGSFNTGELFF
. TRBJ2-7 many TRBV20-1 TGCAGTGCTAGGGGAGGTGACTATAGGGTCGAGCAGTACTTC CSARGGDYRVEQYF
. TRBJ2-5 . TRBV12-3/TRBV12-4 TGTGCCAGCTCTCCCGGGGGGACCCAGTACTTC CASSPGGTQYF
. TRBJ1-2 . TRBV5-1 TGCGCCAGCAGCTTGGTAGCAGGGAGCCGCGGGGACTATGGCTACACCTTC CASSLVAGSRGDYGYTF
. TRBJ2-7 few TRBV11-1 TGTGCCAGCAGCCCCGGGACCGAGACCTACGAGCAGTACTTC CASSPGTETYEQYF
. TRBJ2-1 . TRBV6-6 TGTGCCAGCAGTTACTCAGGCGATGAGCAGTTCTTC CASSYSGDEQFF
TRBD2 TRBJ2-1 few TRBV12-3/TRBV12-4 TGTGCCAGCAGTCCAACTAGCGTAAGCTCCTACAATGAGCAGTTCTTC CASSPTSVSSYNEQFF
. TRBJ2-3 . TRBV7-9 TGTGCCAGCAGTTTGACAGACACTAGCACAGATACGCAGTATTTT CASSLTDTSTDTQYF
. TRBJ1-1 few TRBV7-9 TGTGCCAGCAGCCCCCCGGCTGAAGCTTTCTTT CASSPPAEAFF
. TRBJ2-7 few TRBV20-1 TGCAGTGCCCTTCGGGCGGGACGTAGGAACGAGCAGTACTTC CSALRAGRRNEQYF
TRBD2 TRBJ2-7 few TRBV10-3 TGTGCCATCAGTGATGTGAGCGGGAGGGATCCCTCCTACGAGCAGTACTTC CAISDVSGRDPSYEQYF
TRBD2 TRBJ2-5 many TRBV27 TGTGCCAGCAGTTTAGGACTAGCGGGAGGGCCGGAGACCCAGTACTTC CASSLGLAGGPETQYF
TRBD2 TRBJ2-5 few TRBV4-2 TGTGCCAGCAGCCAAGAAAGAGGGACTAGCGGCCGGTACTTC CASSQERGTSGRYF
TRBD1 TRBJ2-1 few TRBV4-1 TGCGCCAGCAGCGGGACAGGGCCGTTCAATGAGCAGTTCTTC CASSGTGPFNEQFF
. TRBJ2-7 . TRBV28 TGTGCCAGCAGCCCTCGGGCTCACTCCTACGAGCAGTACTTC CASSPRAHSYEQYF
. TRBJ2-1 . TRBV6-2/TRBV6-3 TGTGCCAGCACTCAACCCCCCTACAATGAGCAGTTCTTC CASTQPPYNEQFF
TRBD2 TRBJ2-4 . TRBV20-1 TGCAGTGCTAGAGATCAGCCGAGCGGGAGATTCATTCAGTACTTC CSARDQPSGRFIQYF
. TRBJ2-3 . TRBV30 TGTGCCTGGGGCCGGGACATCCCAAGCACAGATACGCAGTATTTT CAWGRDIPSTDTQYF
. TRBJ1-2 . TRBV6-5 TGTGCCAGCAGTTCAGGAAGGCGCTACACCTTC CASSSGRRYTF
. TRBJ2-1 few TRBV6-5 TGTGCCAGCAGTCTGGACGGGGGTCAGGGCAATGAGCAGTTCTTC CASSLDGGQGNEQFF
. TRBJ2-1 . TRBV29-1 TGCAGCCTTAAAGGGTCGGGCCTCTACAATGAGCAGTTCTTC CSLKGSGLYNEQFF
TRBD1 TRBJ2-1 . TRBV12-3/TRBV12-4 TGTGCCAGCAGCTCCACAGGGGCCTCCTACAATGAGCAGTTCTTC CASSSTGASYNEQFF
TRBD2 TRBJ2-1 few TRBV7-8 TGTGCCAGCAGCACCGGGACTAACTCCCGAATCACCTACAATGAGCAGTTCTTC CASSTGTNSRITYNEQFF
. TRBJ1-1 . TRBV30 TGTGCCTGGAGTGTACTTGGGGCAGTGGTGGGAGGGACTGAAGCTTTCTTT CAWSVLGAVVGGTEAFF
. TRBJ2-7 many TRBV4-1 TGCGCCAGCAGCCAAGGGGTCGGGGAGCAGTACTTC CASSQGVGEQYF
. TRBJ2-7 few TRBV28 TGTGCCAGCAGTCCCCCCACGGATAGCCCCTCCTACGAGCAGTACTTC CASSPPTDSPSYEQYF
TRBD1 TRBJ2-6 . TRBV5-1 TGCGCCAGCAGCTTGGATGGACAGGGCTGGGCCAACGTCCTGACTTTC CASSLDGQGWANVLTF
. TRBJ1-5 . TRBV18 TGTGCCAGCTCAGCGACAGGCTCGCAATCGGGTCAGCCCCAGCATTTT CASSATGSQSGQPQHF
. TRBJ2-1 once TRBV20-1 TGCAGTGCTAGTCACGGAGAGAACAATGAGCAGTTCTTC CSASHGENNEQFF
. TRBJ2-3 few TRBV10-3 TGTGCCATCAGTGAGTCCCTGGGACTTGGCTCCGCAGATACGCAGTATTTT CAISESLGLGSADTQYF
. TRBJ2-7 few TRBV5-1 TGCGCCAGCAGCTTCCGGGACTTAAACTCCTACGAGCAGTACTTC CASSFRDLNSYEQYF
. TRBJ2-1 . TRBV12-3/TRBV12-4 TGTGCCAGCGGCAGGAGTAGCGGAAGCTCCTACAATGAGCAGTTCTTC CASGRSSGSSYNEQFF
TRBD2 TRBJ2-3 few TRBV28 TGTGCCAGCACCCGACTAGCGGGGCTAAGCACAGATACGCAGTATTTT CASTRLAGLSTDTQYF
. TRBJ1-2 few TRBV25-1 TGTGCCAGCAGTCGGGGGCTGAACTATGGCTACACCTTC CASSRGLNYGYTF
TRBD2 TRBJ2-1 . TRBV30 TGTGCCTGGAGTTCCAGCGGGAGGCTGGATGAGCAGTTCTTC CAWSSSGRLDEQFF
TRBD1 TRBJ2-7 . TRBV25-1 TGTGCCAGCAGAAGGACAGGGAACTCCTACGAGCAGTACTTC CASRRTGNSYEQYF
. TRBJ1-3 . TRBV6-6 TGTGCCAGCAGCCGAGCGTTGGGGACCTCCGGAAACACCATATATTTT CASSRALGTSGNTIYF
. TRBJ2-5 . TRBV20-1 TGCAGTGCTAGAGAGGGGGGGCTGGAGACCCAGTACTTC CSAREGGLETQYF
TRBD2 TRBJ2-5 . TRBV6-5 TGTGCCAGCAGTCCCCCGGGACTAACGTACCAAGAGACCCAGTACTTC CASSPPGLTYQETQYF
. TRBJ1-2 . TRBV18 TGTGCCAGCTCACCGAGCAGGGGAGGTCTGTCGGATGGCTACACCTTC CASSPSRGGLSDGYTF
. TRBJ2-7 many TRBV7-3 TGTGCCAGCAGCTTAAAGCCTAGCGCGACCTACGAGCAGTACTTC CASSLKPSATYEQYF
TRBD2 TRBJ2-1 . TRBV12-3/TRBV12-4 TGTGCCAGCAGCCGGCTTGGCCAGGGACTAGCGGGAGTAGTGTTAGCCTTC CASSRLGQGLAGVVLAF
. TRBJ2-5 few TRBV20-1 TGCAGTGCCTGGGACCGACCCTATGGGACCCAGTACTTC CSAWDRPYGTQYF
. TRBJ1-1 many TRBV4-1 TGCGCCAGCAGCCAGATAGGGACCACTGAAGCTTTCTTT CASSQIGTTEAFF
TRBD1 TRBJ2-2 many TRBV4-1 TGCGCCAGCAGCCAAGATGGTGACAGGGTCAACACCGGGGAGCTGTTTTTT CASSQDGDRVNTGELFF
. TRBJ1-5 . TRBV5-1 TGCGCCAGCAGCCCGGACAGCAGCAATAATCAGCCCCAGCATTTT CASSPDSSNNQPQHF
TRBD1 TRBJ1-5 . TRBV7-9 TGTGCCAGCAGCTTAGGGACAGGGGTTCGTCAGCCCCAGCATTTT CASSLGTGVRQPQHF
TRBD1 TRBJ1-1 . TRBV7-2 TGTGCCAGCAGCTTTTACAGGGGAACTGAAGCTTTCTTT CASSFYRGTEAFF
. TRBJ1-1 . TRBV4-1 TGCGCCAGCAGCCAAGGGCAGGTCACTGAAGCTTTCTTT CASSQGQVTEAFF
TRBD1 TRBJ2-3 . TRBV18 TGTGCCAGCTCACCACTTGTCCAGGGGGTCACAGATACGCAGTATTTT CASSPLVQGVTDTQYF
. TRBJ2-2 . TRBV9 TGTGCCAGCAGCGAGCCCGGCTCTGGGAGAGGTTGGACCGGGGAGCTGTTTTTT CASSEPGSGRGWTGELFF